This is a list of T cell receptor beta chains from one sample in a study of T cell responses to AZD1222 COVID-19 vaccine. The repertoire was sequenced with immunoSEQ multiplex PCR; TCRdb's copy has only in-frame clones and lacks some. The sample has 55,000 to 65,000 clones; 65% to 90% are singletons. The source was peripheral blood, collected on day 0 of AZD1222 vaccination. The receptors stem from an adult in good health. Both conserved end residues are part of each CDR3. The D gene is left open where the match is weak. Where a row states a size, it is once, few, many or the class of an expanded clone; other rows omit it.

V: TRBV5-1
D: NA
length: 14
size: NA
J: TRBJ1-1
DNA: TGCGCCAGCAGCTCGCGGCAGCGGAACACTGAAGCTTTCTTT
CDR3: CASSSRQRNTEAFF

V: TRBV2
D: TRBD2
length: 14
size: NA
J: TRBJ2-7
DNA: TGTGCCAGCAGTGTTCAGGCGGGGGATTACGAGCAGTACTTC
CDR3: CASSVQAGDYEQYF

V: TRBV11-3
D: NA
length: 15
size: NA
J: TRBJ2-5
DNA: TGTGCCAGCAGCTTAGGAACCGCGGGGACAGAGACCCAGTACTTC
CDR3: CASSLGTAGTETQYF

V: TRBV5-6
D: NA
length: 19
size: NA
J: TRBJ2-6
DNA: TGTGCCAGCAGCTTGCGGGGGTGGAGGTCCCTCTCTGGGGCCAACGTCCTGACTTTC
CDR3: CASSLRGWRSLSGANVLTF

V: TRBV28
D: NA
length: 13
size: NA
J: TRBJ1-2
DNA: TGTGCGACCCAAGGTGTGGTGGTCTATGGCTACACCTTC
CDR3: CATQGVVVYGYTF

V: TRBV3-1/TRBV3-2
D: NA
length: 13
size: NA
J: TRBJ1-5
DNA: TGTGCCAGCAGCCCGACCCGCTATCAGCCCCAGCATTTT
CDR3: CASSPTRYQPQHF

V: TRBV29-1
D: TRBD1
length: 11
size: NA
J: TRBJ1-2
DNA: TGCAGCCTCGGACAGGACTATGGCTACACCTTC
CDR3: CSLGQDYGYTF

V: TRBV7-3
D: TRBD1
length: 15
size: NA
J: TRBJ1-2
DNA: TGTGCCAGCAGCTGGACAGGGGGCGGGCTGAATGGCTACACCTTC
CDR3: CASSWTGGGLNGYTF

V: TRBV19
D: NA
length: 14
size: NA
J: TRBJ1-3
DNA: TGTGCCAGTACACAATTGGGGAGCGGAAACACCATATATTTT
CDR3: CASTQLGSGNTIYF

V: TRBV7-9
D: NA
length: 11
size: many
J: TRBJ2-7
DNA: TGTGCCAGCAGCACCTACTACGAGCAGTACTTC
CDR3: CASSTYYEQYF

V: TRBV9
D: NA
length: 14
size: NA
J: TRBJ1-1
DNA: TGTGCCAGCAGCGTAGCCACGGCGAACACTGAAGCTTTCTTT
CDR3: CASSVATANTEAFF

V: TRBV5-1
D: TRBD1
length: 18
size: NA
J: TRBJ1-1
DNA: TGCGCCAGCAGCCCATTTGGTCGTCGGACAGGGGTAAGGACTGAAGCTTTCTTT
CDR3: CASSPFGRRTGVRTEAFF

V: TRBV5-8
D: NA
length: 15
size: once
J: TRBJ1-3
DNA: TGTGCCAGCAGCTTAGTGGGTTTCTCTGGAAACACCATATATTTT
CDR3: CASSLVGFSGNTIYF

V: TRBV9
D: TRBD1
length: 15
size: NA
J: TRBJ1-6
DNA: TGTGCCAGCAGCGCGGGACAGGGGATTAATTCACCCCTCCACTTT
CDR3: CASSAGQGINSPLHF

V: TRBV3-1/TRBV3-2
D: NA
length: 14
size: NA
J: TRBJ1-5
DNA: TGTGCCAGCAGCCAAGAGGGTCGGGCGCCGCCCCAGCATTTT
CDR3: CASSQEGRAPPQHF

V: TRBV20-1
D: NA
length: 15
size: NA
J: TRBJ2-1
DNA: TGCAGTGCTAGTTTTGCGGGGCTAGTTTACAATGAGCAGTTCTTC
CDR3: CSASFAGLVYNEQFF

V: TRBV2
D: TRBD1
length: 12
size: NA
J: TRBJ2-7
DNA: TGTGCCAGCAGCGTGGACAGGAGCGAGCAGTACTTC
CDR3: CASSVDRSEQYF

V: TRBV3-1/TRBV3-2
D: TRBD1
length: 14
size: NA
J: TRBJ1-2
DNA: TGTGCCAGCACGGGGACAGGGGAAACCTATGGCTACACCTTC
CDR3: CASTGTGETYGYTF

V: TRBV19
D: NA
length: 14
size: NA
J: TRBJ2-7
DNA: TGTGCCAGCACGAGGGACATGAGCTCCTACGAGCAGTACTTC
CDR3: CASTRDMSSYEQYF

V: TRBV30
D: NA
length: 16
size: NA
J: TRBJ1-1
DNA: TGTGCCTGGAGTGTACTAACAGGCGGGATGAACACTGAAGCTTTCTTT
CDR3: CAWSVLTGGMNTEAFF

V: TRBV9
D: NA
length: 14
size: NA
J: TRBJ1-4
DNA: TGTGCCAGCAGCGCGGGACACCCCCCTGAAAAACTGTTTTTT
CDR3: CASSAGHPPEKLFF

V: TRBV11-2
D: NA
length: 14
size: NA
J: TRBJ1-6
DNA: TGTGCCAGCACCCCGGGGGACTATAATTCACCCCTCCACTTT
CDR3: CASTPGDYNSPLHF

V: TRBV5-4
D: NA
length: 14
size: NA
J: TRBJ1-3
DNA: TGTGCCAGCAGCTTGGGGGGCTCTGGAAACACCATATATTTT
CDR3: CASSLGGSGNTIYF

V: TRBV7-9
D: NA
length: 16
size: NA
J: TRBJ1-1
DNA: TGTGCCAGCAGCTTAGCGTCTGGGGCCAGGGGCACTGAAGCTTTCTTT
CDR3: CASSLASGARGTEAFF

V: TRBV9
D: TRBD1
length: 17
size: NA
J: TRBJ2-1
DNA: TGTGCCAGCAGCGTAGCCCCTAGTAGGACAGGGGTCAATGAGCAGTTCTTC
CDR3: CASSVAPSRTGVNEQFF

V: TRBV6-2/TRBV6-3
D: NA
length: 18
size: NA
J: TRBJ1-1
DNA: TGTGCCAGCAGTTATTTCGGACCTGAGGTCCGATGGGGAACTGAAGCTTTCTTT
CDR3: CASSYFGPEVRWGTEAFF

V: TRBV10-2
D: NA
length: 12
size: few
J: TRBJ1-1
DNA: TGCGCCAGCAGTGAGTGGAGTGGTGAAGCTTTCTTT
CDR3: CASSEWSGEAFF

V: TRBV5-1
D: NA
length: 13
size: once
J: TRBJ1-2
DNA: TGCGCCAGCAGCTTGGATCTATACTATGGCTACACCTTC
CDR3: CASSLDLYYGYTF

V: TRBV9
D: NA
length: 12
size: NA
J: TRBJ2-2
DNA: TGTGCCAGCAGCGTGTACACCGGGGAGCTGTTTTTT
CDR3: CASSVYTGELFF

V: TRBV5-1
D: NA
length: 14
size: NA
J: TRBJ1-1
DNA: TGCGCCAGCAGCTCACTGGACGTGGGCACTGAAGCTTTCTTT
CDR3: CASSSLDVGTEAFF

V: TRBV7-3
D: TRBD1
length: 12
size: NA
J: TRBJ1-1
DNA: TGTGCCAGCACCCTCGGGACAGGAGAAGCTTTCTTT
CDR3: CASTLGTGEAFF